This TCR beta chain comes out of a study of T cell responses to AZD1222 COVID-19 vaccine. Study results and limitations: None of the repertoires were sampled until the peak T cell response had passed. The donor group comprised mostly white British people and more females; the analysis possibly underestimated clonal diversity.

Germline-derived CDR1 and CDR2 are SGHTA and FQGNSA. V gave up 5 bases and J gave up 4 bases, with 9 bases separating them. This CDR3 is 13 amino acids long. The protocol was immunoSEQ multiplex PCR, while the TCRdb copy is restricted to in-frame clones and leaves out a portion. Here the sample spans approximately 89,000 clones, about 88% being singletons. For this clone: Antigen: not known.

This TCR was sampled from an adult in good health. V usage is TRBV7-2 and J usage is TRBJ2-1; D is unresolved. Sample: peripheral blood, taken on day 0 of AZD1222 vaccination. The CDR3 DNA reads TGTGCCAGCAGCCCGACACCTTACAATGAGCAGTTCTTC. Translation gives CASSPTPYNEQFF.